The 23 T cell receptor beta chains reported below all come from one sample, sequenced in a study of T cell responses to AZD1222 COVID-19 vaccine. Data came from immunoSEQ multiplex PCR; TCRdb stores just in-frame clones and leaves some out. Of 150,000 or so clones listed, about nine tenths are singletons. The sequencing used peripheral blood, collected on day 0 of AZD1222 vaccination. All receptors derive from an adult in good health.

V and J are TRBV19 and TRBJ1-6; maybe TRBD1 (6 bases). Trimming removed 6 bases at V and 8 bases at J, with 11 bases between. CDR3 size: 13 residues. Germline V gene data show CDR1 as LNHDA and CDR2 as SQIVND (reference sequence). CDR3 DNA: TGTGCCAGTAGCGTAACAGGGCATTCACCCCTCCACTTT. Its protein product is CASSVTGHSPLHF.

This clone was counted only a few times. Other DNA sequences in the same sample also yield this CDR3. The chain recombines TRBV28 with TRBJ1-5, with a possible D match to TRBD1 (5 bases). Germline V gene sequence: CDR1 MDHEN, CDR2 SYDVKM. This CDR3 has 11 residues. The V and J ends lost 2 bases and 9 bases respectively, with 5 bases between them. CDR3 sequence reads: CASSLRGPQHF. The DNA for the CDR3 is TGTGCCAGCAGTTTAAGGGGGCCCCAGCATTTT.

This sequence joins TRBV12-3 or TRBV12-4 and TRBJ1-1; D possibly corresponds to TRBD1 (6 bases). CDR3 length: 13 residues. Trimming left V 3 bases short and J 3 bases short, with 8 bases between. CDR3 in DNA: TGTGCCAGCAGTTTTAAGGGGGACACTGAAGCTTTCTTT. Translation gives CASSFKGDTEAFF.

The chain's CDR3 is CASSQEANYGYTF. CDR3 DNA: TGTGCCAGCAGTCAGGAAGCTAACTATGGCTACACCTTC. The chain combines TRBV7-9 with TRBJ1-2; D unclear. V was cut by 6 bases and J by 0 bases, with 8 bases left in between. The V gene's germline CDR1 is SEHNR and CDR2 FQNEAQ (reference sequence). CDR3 size: 13 residues.

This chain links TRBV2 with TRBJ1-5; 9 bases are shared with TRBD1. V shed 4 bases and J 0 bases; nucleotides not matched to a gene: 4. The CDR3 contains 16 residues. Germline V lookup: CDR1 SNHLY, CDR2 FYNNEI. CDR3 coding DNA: TGTGCCAGCAGTGTGGGACAGGGTTTTAGCAATCAGCCCCAGCATTTT. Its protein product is CASSVGQGFSNQPQHF.

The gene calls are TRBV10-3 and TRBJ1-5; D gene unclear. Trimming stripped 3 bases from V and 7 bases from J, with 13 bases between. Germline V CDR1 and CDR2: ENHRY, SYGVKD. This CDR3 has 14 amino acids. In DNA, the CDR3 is TGTGCCATCAGTGAATCGACTGTTGGACAGCCCCAGCATTTT. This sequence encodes CAISESTVGQPQHF.

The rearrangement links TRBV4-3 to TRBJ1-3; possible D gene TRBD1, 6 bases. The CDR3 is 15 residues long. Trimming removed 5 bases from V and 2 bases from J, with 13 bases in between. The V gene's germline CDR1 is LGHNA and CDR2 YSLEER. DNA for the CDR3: TGCGCCAGCAGCTACTTCCGGGACACTGGAAACACCATATATTTT. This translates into CASSYFRDTGNTIYF.

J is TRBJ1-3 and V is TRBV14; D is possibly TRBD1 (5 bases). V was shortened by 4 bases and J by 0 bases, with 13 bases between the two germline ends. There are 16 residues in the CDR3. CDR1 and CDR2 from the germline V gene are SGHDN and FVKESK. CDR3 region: CASSLTGPLSGNTIYF. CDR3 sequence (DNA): TGTGCCAGCAGCCTTACAGGACCACTCTCTGGAAACACCATATATTTT. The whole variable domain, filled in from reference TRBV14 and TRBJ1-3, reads EAGVTQFPSHSVIEKGQTVTLRCDPISGHDNLYWYRRVMGKEIKFLLHFVKESKQDESGMPNNRFLAERTGGTYSTLKVQPAELEDSGVYFCASSLTGPLSGNTIYFGEGSWLTVV.

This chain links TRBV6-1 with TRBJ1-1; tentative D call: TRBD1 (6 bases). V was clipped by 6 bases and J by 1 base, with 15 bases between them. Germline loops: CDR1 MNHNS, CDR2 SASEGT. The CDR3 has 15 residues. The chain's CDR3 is CASRAGTGKNTEAFF. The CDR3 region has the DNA TGTGCCAGCAGGGCCGGAACAGGGAAGAACACTGAAGCTTTCTTT.

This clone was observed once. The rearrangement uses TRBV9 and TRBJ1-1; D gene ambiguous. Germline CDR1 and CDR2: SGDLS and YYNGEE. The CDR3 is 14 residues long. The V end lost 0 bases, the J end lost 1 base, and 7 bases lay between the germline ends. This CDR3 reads CASSVEPRNTEAFF. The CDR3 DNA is TGTGCCAGCAGCGTAGAGCCGAGGAACACTGAAGCTTTCTTT.

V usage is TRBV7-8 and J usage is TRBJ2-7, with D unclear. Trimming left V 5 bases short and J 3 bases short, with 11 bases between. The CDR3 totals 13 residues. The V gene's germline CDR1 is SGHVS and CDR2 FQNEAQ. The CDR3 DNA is TGTGCCAGCAGCCCCAAAGCCCTCTACGAGCAGTACTTC. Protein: CASSPKALYEQYF.

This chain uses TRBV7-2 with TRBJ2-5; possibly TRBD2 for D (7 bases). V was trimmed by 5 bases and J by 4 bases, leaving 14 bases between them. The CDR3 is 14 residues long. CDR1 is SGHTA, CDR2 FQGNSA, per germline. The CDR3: CASSLGGGGETQYF. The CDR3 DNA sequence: TGTGCCAGCAGCCTAGGGGGGGGCGGAGAGACCCAGTACTTC.

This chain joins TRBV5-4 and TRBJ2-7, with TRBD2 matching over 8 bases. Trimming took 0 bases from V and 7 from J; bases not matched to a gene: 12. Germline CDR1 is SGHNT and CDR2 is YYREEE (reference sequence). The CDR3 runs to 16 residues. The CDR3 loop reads CASSLAQTAAGGEQYF. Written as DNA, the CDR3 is TGTGCCAGCAGCTTGGCACAGACAGCCGCGGGGGGTGAGCAGTACTTC.

This CDR3 is CASHRDSGELFF. In DNA, the CDR3 is TGTGCCAGCCACAGGGACAGCGGGGAGCTGTTTTTT. The chain employs TRBV2 and TRBJ2-2; 7 bases fit TRBD1. The CDR3 extends over 12 amino acids. Germline assignment: CDR1 SNHLY and CDR2 FYNNEI. V trimming: 8 bases; J trimming: 7 bases; junction bases outside the gene matches: 4.

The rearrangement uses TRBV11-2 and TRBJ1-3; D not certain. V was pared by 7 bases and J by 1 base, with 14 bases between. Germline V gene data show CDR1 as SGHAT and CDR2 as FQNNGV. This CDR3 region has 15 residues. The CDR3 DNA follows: TGTGCCAGCACCTCATCACCTGCTTCTGGAAACACCATATATTTT. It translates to CASTSSPASGNTIYF.

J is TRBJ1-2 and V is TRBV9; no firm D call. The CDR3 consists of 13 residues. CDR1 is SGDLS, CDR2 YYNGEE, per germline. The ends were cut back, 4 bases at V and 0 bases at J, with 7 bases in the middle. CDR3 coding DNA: TGTGCCAGCAGCTCCGGGACTAACTATGGCTACACCTTC. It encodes CASSSGTNYGYTF.

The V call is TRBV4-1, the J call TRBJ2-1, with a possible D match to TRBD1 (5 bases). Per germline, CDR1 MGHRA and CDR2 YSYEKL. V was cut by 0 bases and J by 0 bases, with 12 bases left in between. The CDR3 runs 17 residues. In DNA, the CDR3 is TGCGCCAGCAGCCAAGATCAAGGGGTCAGCTCCTACAATGAGCAGTTCTTC. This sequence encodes CASSQDQGVSSYNEQFF.

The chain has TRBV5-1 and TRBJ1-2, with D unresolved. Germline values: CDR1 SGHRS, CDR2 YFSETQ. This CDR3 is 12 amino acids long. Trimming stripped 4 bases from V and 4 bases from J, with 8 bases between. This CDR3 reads CASSLDIYGYTF. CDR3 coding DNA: TGCGCCAGCAGCCTTGATATCTATGGCTACACCTTC.

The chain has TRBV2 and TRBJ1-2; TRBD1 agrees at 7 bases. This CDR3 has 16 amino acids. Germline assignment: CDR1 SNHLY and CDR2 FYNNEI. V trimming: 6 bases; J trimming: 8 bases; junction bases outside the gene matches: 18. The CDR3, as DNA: TGTGCCAGCAGCGGGCAGCAACAGGGGTTCCAGGGCGGCTACACCTTC. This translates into CASSGQQQGFQGGYTF. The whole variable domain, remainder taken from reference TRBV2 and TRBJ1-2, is EPEVTQTPSHQVTQMGQEVILRCVPISNHLYFYWYRQILGQKVEFLVSFYNNEISEKSEIFDDQFSVERPDGSNFTLKIRSTKLEDSAMYFCASSGQQQGFQGGYTFGSGTRLTVV.

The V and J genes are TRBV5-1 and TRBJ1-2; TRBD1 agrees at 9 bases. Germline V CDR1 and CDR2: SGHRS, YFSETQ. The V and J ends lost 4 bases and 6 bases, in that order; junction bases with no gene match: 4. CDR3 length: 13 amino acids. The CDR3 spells CASSQGQGDGYTF. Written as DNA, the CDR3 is TGCGCCAGCAGCCAGGGACAGGGAGATGGCTACACCTTC.

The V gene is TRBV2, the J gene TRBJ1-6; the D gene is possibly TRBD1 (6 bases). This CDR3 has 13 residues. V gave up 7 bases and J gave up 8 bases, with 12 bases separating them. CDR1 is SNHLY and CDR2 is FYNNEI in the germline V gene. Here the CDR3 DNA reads TGTGCCAGCATGCGACAGGTCTATTCACCCCTCCACTTT. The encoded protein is CASMRQVYSPLHF.

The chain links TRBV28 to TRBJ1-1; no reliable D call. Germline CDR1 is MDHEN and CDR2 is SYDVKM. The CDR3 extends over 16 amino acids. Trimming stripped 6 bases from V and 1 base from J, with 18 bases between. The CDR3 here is CASSPPRFSANTEAFF. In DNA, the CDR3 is TGTGCCAGCAGCCCCCCCAGGTTCTCAGCGAACACTGAAGCTTTCTTT.

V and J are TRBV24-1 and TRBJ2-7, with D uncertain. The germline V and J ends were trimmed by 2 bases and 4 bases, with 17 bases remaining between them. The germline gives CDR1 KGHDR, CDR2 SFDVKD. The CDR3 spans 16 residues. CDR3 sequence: CATSDSTSPHTYEQYF. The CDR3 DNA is TGTGCCACCAGTGATTCCACGTCCCCACACACATACGAGCAGTACTTC.